This T cell receptor (beta chain) appears in the sequencing data of a study of shared clonotypes between healthy human individuals. Researchers ran the assay at a deep level. The repertoire was sequenced with immunoSEQ multiplex PCR; TCRdb's copy has only in-frame clones and lacks some. The sample has some 1,100,000 clones; about 84% are singletons. Germline assignment: CDR1 MDHEN and CDR2 SYDVKM. V lost 6 bases, J lost 4 bases, and 9 bases lay in between. The CDR3 is 12 amino acids. This receptor was identified in a man between 18 and 29 years old in good health. Some clones in this sample may be carry-over from other donors' samples. Material: memory CD4+ T cells from PBMCs. Subset here: CD45RA-negative fraction. The chain couples TRBV28 to TRBJ2-5; no clear D. The CDR3, as DNA: TGTGCCAGCAGCTTGGGTCCAGAGACCCAGTACTTC. This translates into CASSLGPETQYF.